This TCR beta chain is drawn from a study of radiotherapy plus CTLA-4 blockade in lung cancer. Germline assignment: CDR1 MGHRA and CDR2 YSYEKL. This CDR3 comprises 18 residues. V trimming: 4 bases; J trimming: 7 bases; junction bases outside the gene matches: 12. Produced via immunoSEQ multiplex PCR; TCRdb's table is partial and in-frame only. The sample contains fewer than 35,000 clones, roughly four fifths of which appear only once. The specimen was peripheral blood, collected from a patient treated with radiotherapy plus ipilimumab. V is TRBV4-1 and J is TRBJ2-1, with 14 nucleotides matching TRBD2. This clonotype was obtained from a human donor with non-small cell lung cancer that progressed on radiotherapy plus ipilimumab. CDR3 in DNA: TGCGCCAGCAGCCCCCGGACTAGCGGGAGGCCATCTGGGAATGAGCAGTTCTTC. Its protein product is CASSPRTSGRPSGNEQFF.